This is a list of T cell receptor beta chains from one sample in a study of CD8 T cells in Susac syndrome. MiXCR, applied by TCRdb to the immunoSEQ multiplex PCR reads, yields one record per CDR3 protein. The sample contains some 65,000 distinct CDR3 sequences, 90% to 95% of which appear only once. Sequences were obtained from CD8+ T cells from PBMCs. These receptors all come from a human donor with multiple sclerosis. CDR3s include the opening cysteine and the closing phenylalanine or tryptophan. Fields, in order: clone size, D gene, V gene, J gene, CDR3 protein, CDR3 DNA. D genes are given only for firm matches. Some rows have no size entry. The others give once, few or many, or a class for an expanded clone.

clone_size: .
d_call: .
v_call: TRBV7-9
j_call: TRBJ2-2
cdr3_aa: CASTTRNTGELFF
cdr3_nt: TGTGCCAGCACAACAAGGAACACCGGGGAGCTGTTTTTT

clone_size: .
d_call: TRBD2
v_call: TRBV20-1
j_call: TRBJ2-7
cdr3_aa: CSARGLAGVNEQYF
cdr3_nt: TGCAGTGCTAGAGGACTAGCGGGAGTGAACGAGCAGTACTTC

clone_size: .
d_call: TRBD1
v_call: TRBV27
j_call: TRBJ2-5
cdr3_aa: CASSGILQGELGETQYF
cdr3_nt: TGTGCCAGCAGTGGAATTTTACAGGGGGAATTAGGAGAGACCCAGTACTTC

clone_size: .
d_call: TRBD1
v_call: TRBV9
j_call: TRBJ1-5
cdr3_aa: CASSTGEPRAYSNQPQHF
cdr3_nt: TGTGCCAGCAGCACAGGGGAGCCTAGGGCATATAGCAATCAGCCCCAGCATTTT

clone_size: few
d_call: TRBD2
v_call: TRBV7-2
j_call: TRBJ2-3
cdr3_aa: CASSGRLAGAQYF
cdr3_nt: TGTGCCAGCAGCGGTCGACTAGCGGGAGCGCAGTATTTT

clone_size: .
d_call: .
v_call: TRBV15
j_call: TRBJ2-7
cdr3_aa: CATSLDAKDEQYF
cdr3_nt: TGTGCCACCAGCTTGGACGCTAAGGACGAGCAGTACTTC

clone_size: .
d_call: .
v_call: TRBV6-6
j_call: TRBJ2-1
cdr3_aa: CASSPGPRNEQFF
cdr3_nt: TGTGCCAGCAGTCCGGGACCCCGGAATGAGCAGTTCTTC

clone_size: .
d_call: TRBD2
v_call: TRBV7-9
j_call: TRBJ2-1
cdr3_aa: CASSLTTSGRLDEQFF
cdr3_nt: TGTGCCAGCAGCTTAACTACTAGCGGGAGACTCGATGAGCAGTTCTTC

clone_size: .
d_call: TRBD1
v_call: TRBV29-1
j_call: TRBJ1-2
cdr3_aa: CSVPTGEGVNGYTF
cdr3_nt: TGCAGCGTCCCCACAGGGGAGGGAGTGAATGGCTACACCTTC

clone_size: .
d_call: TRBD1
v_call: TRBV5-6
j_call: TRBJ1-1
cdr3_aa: CASSLFIGQGATEAFF
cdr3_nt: TGTGCCAGCAGCCTCTTTATTGGACAGGGGGCCACTGAAGCTTTCTTT

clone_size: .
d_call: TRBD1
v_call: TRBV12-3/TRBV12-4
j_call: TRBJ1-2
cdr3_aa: CASSPGTGGFSGYTF
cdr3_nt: TGTGCCAGCAGCCCCGGGACAGGGGGCTTTTCTGGCTACACCTTC

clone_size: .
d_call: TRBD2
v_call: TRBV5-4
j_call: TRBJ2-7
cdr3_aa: CASSYGTSGSYEQYF
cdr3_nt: TGTGCCAGCAGCTACGGGACTAGCGGCTCCTACGAGCAGTACTTC

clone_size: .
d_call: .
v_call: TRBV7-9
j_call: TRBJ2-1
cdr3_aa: CASSLSWGGTDNEQFF
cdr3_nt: TGTGCCAGCAGCTTATCCTGGGGAGGTACAGACAATGAGCAGTTCTTC

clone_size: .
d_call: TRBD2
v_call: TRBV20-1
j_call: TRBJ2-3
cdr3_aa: CSGRLAGTTTGGPSTDTQYF
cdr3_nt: TGCAGTGGGAGACTAGCGGGGACGACAACCGGGGGTCCTAGCACAGATACGCAGTATTTT

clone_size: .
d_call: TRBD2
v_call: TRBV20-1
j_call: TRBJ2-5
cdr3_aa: CSARDRAAGVPQETQYF
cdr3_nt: TGCAGTGCTAGAGATCGGGCAGCGGGAGTTCCCCAAGAGACCCAGTACTTC

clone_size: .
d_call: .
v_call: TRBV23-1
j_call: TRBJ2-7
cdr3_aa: CASSQRKRAAQSYEQYF
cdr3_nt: TGCGCCAGCAGTCAAAGAAAAAGGGCAGCACAAAGCTACGAGCAGTACTTC

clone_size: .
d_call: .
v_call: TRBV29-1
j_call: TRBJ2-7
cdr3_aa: CSVDAGRIVYEQYF
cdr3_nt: TGCAGCGTTGATGCAGGACGTATTGTCTACGAGCAGTACTTC

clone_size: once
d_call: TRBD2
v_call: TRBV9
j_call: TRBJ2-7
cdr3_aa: CASSVTSGSHEQYF
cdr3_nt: TGTGCCAGCAGCGTAACTAGCGGGAGCCACGAGCAGTACTTC

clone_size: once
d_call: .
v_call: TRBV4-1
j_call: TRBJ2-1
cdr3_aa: CASSPLGEGDEQFF
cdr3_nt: TGCGCCAGCAGCCCCCTCGGGGAAGGCGATGAGCAGTTCTTC

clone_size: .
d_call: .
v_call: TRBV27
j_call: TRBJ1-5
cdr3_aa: CASSSDSIQPQHF
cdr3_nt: TGTGCCAGCAGTTCGGACAGTATTCAGCCCCAGCATTTT

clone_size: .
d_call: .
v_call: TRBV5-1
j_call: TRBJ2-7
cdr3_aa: CASGSAAYEQYF
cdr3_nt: TGCGCCAGCGGATCGGCAGCGTACGAGCAGTACTTC

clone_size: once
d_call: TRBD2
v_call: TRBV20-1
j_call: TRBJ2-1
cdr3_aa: CSARGKEREGPSYNEQFF
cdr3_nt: TGCAGTGCTAGGGGTAAGGAGCGGGAGGGCCCGTCCTACAATGAGCAGTTCTTC

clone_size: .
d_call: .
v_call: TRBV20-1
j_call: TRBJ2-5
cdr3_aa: CSARDSLQETQYF
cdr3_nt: TGCAGTGCTAGGGACAGCCTCCAAGAGACCCAGTACTTC

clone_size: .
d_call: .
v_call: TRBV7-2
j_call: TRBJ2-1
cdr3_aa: CASSPGTGLNEQFF
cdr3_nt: TGTGCCAGCAGCCCCGGAACGGGGCTCAATGAGCAGTTCTTC

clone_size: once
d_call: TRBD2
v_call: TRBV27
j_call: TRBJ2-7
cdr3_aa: CASSLVAGGHEQYF
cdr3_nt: TGTGCCAGCAGTTTAGTGGCGGGGGGTCACGAGCAGTACTTC

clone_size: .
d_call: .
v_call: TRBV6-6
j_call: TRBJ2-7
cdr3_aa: CASSYGDEQYF
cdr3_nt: TGTGCCAGCAGTTACGGGGACGAGCAGTACTTC

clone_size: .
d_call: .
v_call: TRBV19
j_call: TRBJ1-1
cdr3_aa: CASSIHQKNTEAFF
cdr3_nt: TGTGCCAGTAGTATACACCAGAAGAACACTGAAGCTTTCTTT

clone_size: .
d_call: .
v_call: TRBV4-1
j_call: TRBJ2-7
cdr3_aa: CASSQGQGAYEQYF
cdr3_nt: TGCGCCAGCAGCCAAGGCCAGGGAGCCTACGAGCAGTACTTC

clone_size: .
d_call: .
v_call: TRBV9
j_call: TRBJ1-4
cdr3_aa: CASSVAQGAIEKLFF
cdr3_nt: TGTGCCAGCAGCGTAGCCCAGGGAGCGATTGAAAAACTGTTTTTT

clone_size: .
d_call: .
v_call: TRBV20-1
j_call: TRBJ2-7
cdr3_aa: CSANMVEQYF
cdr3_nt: TGCAGTGCTAACATGGTCGAGCAGTACTTC

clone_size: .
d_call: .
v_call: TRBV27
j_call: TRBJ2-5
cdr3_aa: CASSPPTPSKTQYF
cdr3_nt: TGTGCCAGCAGTCCCCCGACTCCCTCCAAGACCCAGTACTTC

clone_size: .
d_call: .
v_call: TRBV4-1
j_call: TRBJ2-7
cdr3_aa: CASRARWGDSYEQYF
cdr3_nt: TGCGCCAGCAGAGCCCGGTGGGGCGACTCCTACGAGCAGTACTTC

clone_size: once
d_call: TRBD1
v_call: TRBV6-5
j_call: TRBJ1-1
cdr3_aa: CASSRGWNTEAFF
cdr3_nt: TGTGCCAGCAGCAGGGGGTGGAACACTGAAGCTTTCTTT

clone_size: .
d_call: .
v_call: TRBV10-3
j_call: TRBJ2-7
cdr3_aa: CAISEYYEQYF
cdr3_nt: TGTGCCATCAGTGAGTACTACGAGCAGTACTTC

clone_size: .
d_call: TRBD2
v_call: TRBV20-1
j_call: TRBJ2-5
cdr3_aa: CSARDTSGRGGQETQYF
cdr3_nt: TGCAGTGCTAGAGACACTAGCGGGAGAGGGGGCCAAGAGACCCAGTACTTC

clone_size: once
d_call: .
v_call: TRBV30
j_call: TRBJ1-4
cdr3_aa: CAWRWGLGRSRELFF
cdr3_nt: TGTGCCTGGAGATGGGGTCTGGGTCGGTCCCGGGAACTGTTTTTT

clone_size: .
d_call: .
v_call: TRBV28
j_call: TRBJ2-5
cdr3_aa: CASSLVWETQYF
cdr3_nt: TGTGCCAGCAGTTTAGTCTGGGAGACCCAGTACTTC

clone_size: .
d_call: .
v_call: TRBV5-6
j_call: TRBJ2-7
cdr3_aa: CASSLGVAYEQYF
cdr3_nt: TGTGCCAGCAGCTTGGGGGTAGCTTACGAGCAGTACTTC

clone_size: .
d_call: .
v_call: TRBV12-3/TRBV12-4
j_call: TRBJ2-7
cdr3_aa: CASSHRGRAYEQYF
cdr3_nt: TGTGCCAGCAGTCATCGAGGCAGAGCCTACGAGCAGTACTTC

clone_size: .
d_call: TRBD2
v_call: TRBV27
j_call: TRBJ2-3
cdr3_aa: CASSLLAGTDTQYF
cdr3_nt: TGTGCCAGCAGTTTGCTAGCGGGGACAGATACGCAGTATTTT

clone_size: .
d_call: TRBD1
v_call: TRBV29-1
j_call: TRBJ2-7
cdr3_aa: CSVEEGTGAVSSYEQYF
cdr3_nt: TGCAGCGTTGAAGAAGGGACAGGGGCCGTTAGCTCCTACGAGCAGTACTTC

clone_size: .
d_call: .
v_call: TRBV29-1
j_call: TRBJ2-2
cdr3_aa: CSVRKQGGDTGELFF
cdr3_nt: TGCAGCGTTAGAAAACAGGGCGGGGACACCGGGGAGCTGTTTTTT

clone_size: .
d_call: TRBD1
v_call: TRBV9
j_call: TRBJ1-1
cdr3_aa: CASSVGTGVGTEAFF
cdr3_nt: TGTGCCAGCAGCGTCGGGACAGGGGTGGGCACTGAAGCTTTCTTT

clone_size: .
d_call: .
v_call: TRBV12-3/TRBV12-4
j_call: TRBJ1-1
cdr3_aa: CASSPGEGMNTEAFF
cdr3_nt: TGTGCCAGCAGTCCCGGTGAGGGTATGAACACTGAAGCTTTCTTT

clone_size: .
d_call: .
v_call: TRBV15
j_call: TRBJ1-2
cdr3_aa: CATSNPQEGNYGYTF
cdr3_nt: TGTGCCACCAGCAACCCCCAGGAAGGGAACTATGGCTACACCTTC

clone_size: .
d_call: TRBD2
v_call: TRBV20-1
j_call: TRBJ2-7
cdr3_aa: CSARDSVGGRDEQYF
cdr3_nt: TGCAGTGCTAGAGATTCCGTCGGGGGGAGGGACGAGCAGTACTTC

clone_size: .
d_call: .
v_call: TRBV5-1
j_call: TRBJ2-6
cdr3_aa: CASSAPVDRPSSGANVLTF
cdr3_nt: TGCGCCAGCAGCGCACCGGTGGACAGACCCTCCTCTGGGGCCAACGTCCTGACTTTC

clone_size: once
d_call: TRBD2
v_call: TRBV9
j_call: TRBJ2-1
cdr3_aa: CASSEAGGPNEQFF
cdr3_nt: TGTGCCAGCAGCGAAGCGGGAGGGCCTAATGAGCAGTTCTTC

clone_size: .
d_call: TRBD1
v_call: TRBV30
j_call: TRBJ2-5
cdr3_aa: CAWSAGTGVGAQYF
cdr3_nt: TGTGCCTGGAGTGCCGGGACAGGGGTGGGGGCCCAGTACTTC

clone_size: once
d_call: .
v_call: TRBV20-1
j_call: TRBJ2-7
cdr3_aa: CSANRLTESYEQYF
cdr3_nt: TGCAGTGCAAATCGACTAACTGAGTCCTACGAGCAGTACTTC

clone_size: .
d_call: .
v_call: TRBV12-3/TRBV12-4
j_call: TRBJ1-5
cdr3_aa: CASRPGRASNQPQHF
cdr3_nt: TGTGCCAGCAGGCCGGGACGGGCTAGCAATCAGCCCCAGCATTTT